This T cell receptor beta chain was sequenced for a study of human T cells and chemical hapten exposure (dated by TCRdb to the early 2020s). A note on the overall study: The libraries were sequenced as a pool, and the TCR yield per sample differed mostly because of small variations in library volumes within the pool. The study tracked peripheral blood TCR repertoire changes in vivo during primary and secondary sensitization to the hapten diphenylcyclopropenone (DPC) in alopecia patients.

This clonotype was counted ten times or more. No antigen is known for it. No per-base quality is available; no much larger clone lies one base away. Total RNA was isolated from unfractionated whole blood collected in Tempus Blood RNA tubes. About five healthy volunteers were used as TCR sequencing controls and were bled at day 0, 2 weeks and 6 weeks. Here is what the overall study found, with its caveats: Repeated subsampling changed both the strength of the expansion versus patch-test correlation and the threshold at which that correlation became significant. DPC sensitization did not change how many TCRs were above 1 in 1000 frequency, and no evidence was found of alterations in global repertoire structure.

During library preparation, unique molecular identifiers were attached to individual cDNA molecules so that TCRs could be counted quantitatively and reproducibly. For every blood RNA sample, sequencing covered both the TCR alpha and TCR beta chains. As for how the authors treated the data: Samples had a median of roughly 99,000 TCRs, with a range from roughly 23,224 to 700,000. V, J and CDR3 annotation of the TCR reads was performed with the Decombinator software suite. Every sample was subsampled to the same number of TCRs (28,000) for the PS versus PT1 abundance plots. Expanded TCRs were defined as absent before sensitization and observed at least eight times at the 2-week time point. TCRdb applied fastp at Q25 and MiXCR to the public reads, then kept only in-frame beta chains. Rows are combined by CDR3 protein, so each entry shows the most common genes and DNA. What appears here as the V and J calls and clone size reflects TCRdb's work, not the paper's. The sample includes about 120,000 distinct CDR3 sequences, with approximately 9% observed a single time. The ten most abundant clones make up more than 1.3% of the sample.

The CDR3 runs 14 residues from the cysteine to the phenylalanine. The only DNA kept is the CDR3, 42 bases in frame from the first base. At the junction V is shortened by 5 bases and J by 2 bases, with 13 bases in between. CDR1 SGHTA and CDR2 FQGNSA are derived from the germline V gene. Sample: whole blood. This TCR derives from a human donor in good health. Some clones in this sample may be carry-over from other donors' samples. Donor details come from another sample of the same person, matched by shared clones. The chain is made from TRBV7-2 and TRBJ2-7; perhaps TRBD2 is the D gene, with 5 bases matching. Here the CDR3 is given as CASSEVSGTYEQYF. Read as DNA, the sequence is TGTGCCAGCAGCGAAGTCAGCGGAACCTACGAGCAGTACTTC.